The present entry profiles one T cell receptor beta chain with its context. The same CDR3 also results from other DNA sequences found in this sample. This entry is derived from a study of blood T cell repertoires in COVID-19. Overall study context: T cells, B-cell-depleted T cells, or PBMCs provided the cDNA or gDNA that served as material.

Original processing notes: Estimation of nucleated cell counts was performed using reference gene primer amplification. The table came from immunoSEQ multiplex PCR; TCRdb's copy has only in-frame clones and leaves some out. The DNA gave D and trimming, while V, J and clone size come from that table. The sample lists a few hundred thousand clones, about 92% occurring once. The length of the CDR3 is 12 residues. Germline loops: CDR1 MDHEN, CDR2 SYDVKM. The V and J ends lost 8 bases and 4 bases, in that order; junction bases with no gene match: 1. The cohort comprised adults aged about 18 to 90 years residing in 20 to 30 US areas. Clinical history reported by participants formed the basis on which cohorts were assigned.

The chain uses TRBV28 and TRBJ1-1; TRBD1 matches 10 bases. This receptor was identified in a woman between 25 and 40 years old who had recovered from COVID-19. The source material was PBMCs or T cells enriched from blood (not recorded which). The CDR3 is CASRTGGTEAFF. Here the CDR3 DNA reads TGTGCCAGCCGGACAGGGGGCACTGAAGCTTTCTTT.